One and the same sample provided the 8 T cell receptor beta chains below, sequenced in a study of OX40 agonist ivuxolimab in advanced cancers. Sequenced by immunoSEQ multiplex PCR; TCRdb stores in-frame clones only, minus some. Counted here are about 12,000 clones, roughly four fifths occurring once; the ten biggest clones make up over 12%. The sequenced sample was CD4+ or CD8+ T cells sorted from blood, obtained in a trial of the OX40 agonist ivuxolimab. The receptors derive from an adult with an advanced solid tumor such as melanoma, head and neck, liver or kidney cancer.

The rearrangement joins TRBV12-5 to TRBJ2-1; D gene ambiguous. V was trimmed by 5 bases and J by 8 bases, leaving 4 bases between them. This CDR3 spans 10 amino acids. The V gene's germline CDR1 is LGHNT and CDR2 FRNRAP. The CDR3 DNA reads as TGTGCTAGTGGTACTGATGAGCAGTTCTTC. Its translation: CASGTDEQFF.

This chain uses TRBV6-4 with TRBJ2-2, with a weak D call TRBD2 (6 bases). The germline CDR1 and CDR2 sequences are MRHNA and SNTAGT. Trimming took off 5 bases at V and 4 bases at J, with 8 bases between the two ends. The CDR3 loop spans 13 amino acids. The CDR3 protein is CASSLTSTGELFF. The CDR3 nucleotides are TGTGCCAGCAGTCTGACTAGCACCGGGGAGCTGTTTTTT.

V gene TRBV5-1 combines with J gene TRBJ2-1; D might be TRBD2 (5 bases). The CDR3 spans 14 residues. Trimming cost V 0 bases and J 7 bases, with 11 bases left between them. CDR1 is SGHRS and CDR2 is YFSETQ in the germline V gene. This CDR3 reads CASSLGSSGNEQFF. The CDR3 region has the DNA TGCGCCAGCAGCTTGGGTAGTTCGGGAAATGAGCAGTTCTTC. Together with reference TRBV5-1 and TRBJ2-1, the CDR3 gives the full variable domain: KAGVTQTPRYLIKTRGQQVTLSCSPISGHRSVSWYQQTPGQGLQFLFEYFSETQRNKGNFPGRFSGRQFSNSRSEMNVSTLELGDSALYLCASSLGSSGNEQFFGPGTRLTVL.

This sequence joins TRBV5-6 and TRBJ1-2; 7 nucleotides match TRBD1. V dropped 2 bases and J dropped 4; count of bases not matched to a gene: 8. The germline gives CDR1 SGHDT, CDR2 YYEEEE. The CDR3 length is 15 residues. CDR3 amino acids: CASSFRTGKGYGYTF. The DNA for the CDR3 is TGTGCCAGCAGCTTTCGGACAGGAAAGGGCTATGGCTACACCTTC.

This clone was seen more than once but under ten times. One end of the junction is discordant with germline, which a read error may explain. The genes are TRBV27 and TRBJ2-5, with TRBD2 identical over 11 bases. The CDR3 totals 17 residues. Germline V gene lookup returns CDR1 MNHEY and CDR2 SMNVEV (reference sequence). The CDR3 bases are TGTGCCAGCCGTTTAAGGGTACTAGCGGGGGTCCAAGAGACCCAGTACTTC. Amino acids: CASRLRVLAGVQETQYF.

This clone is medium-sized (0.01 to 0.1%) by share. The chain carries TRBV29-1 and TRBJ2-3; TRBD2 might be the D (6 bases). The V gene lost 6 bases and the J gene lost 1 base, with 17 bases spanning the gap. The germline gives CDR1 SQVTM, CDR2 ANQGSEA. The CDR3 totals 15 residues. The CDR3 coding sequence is TGCAGCGTAACGGGCGTGAGGGAGGGCACAGATACGCAGTATTTT. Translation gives CSVTGVREGTDTQYF.

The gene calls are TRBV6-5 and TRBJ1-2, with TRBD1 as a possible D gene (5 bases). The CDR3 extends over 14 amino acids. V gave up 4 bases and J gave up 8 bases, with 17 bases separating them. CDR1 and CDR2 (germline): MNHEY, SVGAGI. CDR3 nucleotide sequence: TGTGCCAGCAGTTGGGGCAGGGATTTAGTGGGCTACACCTTC. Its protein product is CASSWGRDLVGYTF.

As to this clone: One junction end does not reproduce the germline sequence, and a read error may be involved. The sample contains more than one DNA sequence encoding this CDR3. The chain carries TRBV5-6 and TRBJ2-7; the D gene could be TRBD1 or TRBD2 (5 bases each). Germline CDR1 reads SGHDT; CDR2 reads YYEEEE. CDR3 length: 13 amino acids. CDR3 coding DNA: TGCGCCAGCAGCCTTGGGACGGCTCACGAGCAGTACTTC. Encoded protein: CASSLGTAHEQYF. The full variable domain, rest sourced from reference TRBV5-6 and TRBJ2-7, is DAGVTQSPTHLIKTRGQQVTLRCSPKSGHDTVSWYQQALGQGPQFIFQYYEEEERQRGNFPDRFSGHQFPNYSSELNVNALLLGDSALYLCASSLGTAHEQYFGPGTRLTVT.